A selection of T cell receptor beta chains follows, all from one sample in a study of T cell changes during pregnancy in multiple sclerosis. Produced via immunoSEQ multiplex PCR; TCRdb's table is partial and in-frame only. The sample holds roughly 57,000 clones, 89% seen once. Sequenced material: peripheral blood, taken in the first trimester of pregnancy. The receptors derive from a female donor with multiple sclerosis, enrolled in a pregnancy study. Both conserved end residues are trimmed from each CDR3. Fields, in order: V gene, J gene, CDR3 protein.

TRBV4-1	TRBJ1-2	ASSQELRREINYGYT
TRBV7-2	TRBJ2-7	ASSFDRSSYEQY
TRBV7-7	TRBJ2-2	ASSAGPTNTGELF
TRBV30	TRBJ1-1	AWSVARTGVNTEAF
TRBV5-4	TRBJ1-1	ARRGFKALMNTEAF
TRBV6-5	TRBJ2-3	ASSYSDSSTDTQY
TRBV27	TRBJ2-7	ASSLAGGPYEQY
TRBV6-4	TRBJ2-7	ASSDTGSSYEQY
TRBV6-6	TRBJ1-5	ASSYLNQPQH
TRBV6-1	TRBJ1-1	ASNDLGAEAF
TRBV2	TRBJ2-5	ASSHRGPQETQY
TRBV6-5	TRBJ2-6	ASSYAGGSGANVLT
TRBV27	TRBJ1-1	ASSLIGGNTEAF
TRBV27	TRBJ2-7	ASSFSGDHYYEQY
TRBV4-1	TRBJ1-1	ASSQSNIRHTEAF
TRBV5-6	TRBJ1-5	ASSWGWGDNQPQH
TRBV19	TRBJ2-7	ASTSGGTGNVHEQY
TRBV5-1	TRBJ1-4	ASRTGSTEKLF
TRBV4-2	TRBJ2-2	ASSKVFRGLLRTGELF
TRBV5-6	TRBJ1-6	ASSHQGSWAYNSPLH
TRBV7-9	TRBJ1-5	ASSIEVGESNQPQH
TRBV2	TRBJ2-7	ASSVRGLSEQY
TRBV7-9	TRBJ2-1	ASSFISYNEQF
TRBV11-2	TRBJ1-1	ASSQPLGAPF
TRBV6-4	TRBJ2-1	ASSGGQGDTNEQF
TRBV2	TRBJ1-3	ASGTGLEGNTIY
TRBV27	TRBJ1-1	ASSLTGQMNTEAF
TRBV12-5	TRBJ2-7	ASGLDSGGPYEQY
TRBV11-2	TRBJ1-1	ASSLELGQGH
TRBV9	TRBJ1-4	ASSPTGRHNEKLF
TRBV25-1	TRBJ1-2	ASSDQGRNGYT
TRBV5-1	TRBJ2-3	ASSLDGSTDTQY
TRBV7-9	TRBJ1-2	ASSLEGVNVGYT
TRBV19	TRBJ2-7	ASTNGQGTTYEQY
TRBV7-2	TRBJ1-6	ASSLEPGVESPLH
TRBV6-1	TRBJ1-1	ASSVGTGLNTEAF
TRBV30	TRBJ1-1	AWSVLPPSNTEAF
TRBV29-1	TRBJ2-3	SVRASATDTQY
TRBV5-1	TRBJ1-6	ASSLLAGVENSPLH
TRBV30	TRBJ1-2	AWYTGFYGYT
TRBV7-8	TRBJ2-3	ASSLTRLTRGIGTDTQY
TRBV15	TRBJ2-3	ATSRATPGQGTDTQY
TRBV6-5	TRBJ1-1	ASSPPRGRDTEAF
TRBV2	TRBJ1-1	ASRVVLGDTEAF
TRBV4-3	TRBJ1-4	ASSQELWQGTATNEKLF
TRBV29-1	TRBJ2-1	SVDQRSYEQF
TRBV25-1	TRBJ1-1	ASSEYSTGNTEAF
TRBV7-2	TRBJ2-1	ASSLWTRGNEQF
TRBV6-1	TRBJ1-1	ASSDPGTEAF
TRBV5-6	TRBJ1-2	ASSLGQGNYGYT